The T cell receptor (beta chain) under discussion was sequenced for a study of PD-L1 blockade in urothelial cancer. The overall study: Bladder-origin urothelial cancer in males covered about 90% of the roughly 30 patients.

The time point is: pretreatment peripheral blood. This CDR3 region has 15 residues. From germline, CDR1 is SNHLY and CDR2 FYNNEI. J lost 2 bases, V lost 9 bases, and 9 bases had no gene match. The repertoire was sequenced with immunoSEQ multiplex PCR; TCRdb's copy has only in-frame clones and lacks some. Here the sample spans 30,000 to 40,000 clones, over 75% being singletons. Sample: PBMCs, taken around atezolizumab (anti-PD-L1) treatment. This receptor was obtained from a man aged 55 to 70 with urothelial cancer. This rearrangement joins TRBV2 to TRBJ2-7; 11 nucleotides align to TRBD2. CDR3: CASTLTSGRAYEQYF. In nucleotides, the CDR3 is TGTGCCAGTACCCTTACTAGCGGGAGAGCCTACGAGCAGTACTTC.